One sample yielded the 13 T cell receptor beta chains listed below, sequenced in a study of shared clonotypes between healthy human individuals. Here immunoSEQ multiplex PCR was the method, and the copy in TCRdb shows in-frame clones only, minus some. There are 400,000 to 600,000 clones in the sample; approximately 95% occur only once, and about 0.06% lies in the top ten. Sequencing input: naive CD4+ T cells sorted from blood. The subset was: CD45RA+ positively selected. Every receptor here comes from a young woman in good health.

This clone appeared once. The chain couples TRBV28 to TRBJ1-5, with D perhaps matching TRBD1 (5 bases). From germline, CDR1 is MDHEN and CDR2 SYDVKM. The CDR3 extends over 18 amino acids. Trimming cost V 8 bases and J 2 bases, with 25 bases left between them. CDR3 residues: CASGGFWREEWGNQPQHF. CDR3 DNA sequence: TGTGCCAGCGGGGGGTTTTGGCGGGAGGAATGGGGCAATCAGCCCCAGCATTTT.

The V call is TRBV5-4, the J call TRBJ1-1; 7 positions match TRBD1. The ends lost 6 bases at V and 1 base at J; junction bases unmatched: 3. CDR1 is SGHNT and CDR2 is YYREEE in the germline V gene (reference sequence). The CDR3 has 13 amino acids. In nucleotides, the CDR3 is TGTGCCAGCAACAGGGGCCAGAACACTGAAGCTTTCTTT. Translation: CASNRGQNTEAFF.

The rearrangement uses TRBV30 and TRBJ2-7, with 15 bases fitting TRBD2. V lost 0 bases, J lost 7 bases, and 7 bases stayed unmatched. The CDR3 contains 16 residues. Germline CDR1 is GTSNPN and CDR2 is SVGIG (reference sequence). The CDR3 bases are TGTGCCTGGAGTGTTGAAGGACTAGCGGGAGGGCGTGAGCAGTACTTC. It codes for CAWSVEGLAGGREQYF.

The chain employs TRBV6-5 and TRBJ2-7; possible D gene TRBD2, 5 bases. This CDR3 is built from 14 residues. V shed 0 bases and J shed 2 bases, with 8 bases lying between them. CDR1 is MNHEY, CDR2 SVGAGI, per germline. CDR3 coding DNA: TGTGCCAGCAGTTACTCGACCGGGGCCTACGAGCAGTACTTC. It translates to CASSYSTGAYEQYF.

In nucleotides, the CDR3 is TGTGCCAGCAGTTTAAAATCGGATACGCAGTATTTT. Its protein is CASSLKSDTQYF. The chain combines TRBV7-9 with TRBJ2-3; D is undetermined. Germline lookup yields CDR1 SEHNR and CDR2 FQNEAQ (reference sequence). This CDR3 spans 12 amino acids. Trimming pared 6 bases from V and 6 bases from J, leaving 10 bases between.

This chain uses TRBV6-5 with TRBJ1-4, with D tentatively TRBD1 (5 bases). Trimming removed 8 bases at V and 4 bases at J, with 17 bases between. CDR3 length: 15 residues. Germline CDR1 is MNHEY and CDR2 is SVGAGI. CDR3 DNA sequence: TGTGCCAGCGGACCCCGTGGGGCATTTAATGAAAAACTGTTTTTT. It codes for CASGPRGAFNEKLFF.

V gene TRBV6-1 combines with J gene TRBJ2-2; D not certain. This CDR3 has 14 amino acids. The germline CDR1 and CDR2 sequences are MNHNS and SASEGT. Trimming took 3 bases from V and 0 from J, leaving 5 bases between them. The CDR3 sequence: CASSEPPNTGELFF. The CDR3 DNA follows: TGTGCCAGCAGTGAGCCGCCGAACACCGGGGAGCTGTTTTTT.

The rearrangement uses TRBV5-6 and TRBJ2-7; D remains ambiguous. The germline V and J ends were trimmed by 0 bases and 2 bases, with 6 bases remaining between them. This CDR3 region has 13 residues. CDR1 is SGHDT, CDR2 YYEEEE, per germline. CDR3 in DNA: TGTGCCAGCAGCTTGGACCAAACCTACGAGCAGTACTTC. This encodes CASSLDQTYEQYF.

This clone came up once. The chain links TRBV27 to TRBJ1-2; TRBD1 matches 7 bases. Trimming at V came to 6 bases and at J to 1 base, leaving 8 bases not matched to a gene. The CDR3 length is 15 residues. CDR1 MNHEY and CDR2 SMNVEV come from the germline V gene (reference sequence). CDR3 loop: CASSRSRDSNYGYTF. CDR3 nucleotides: TGTGCCAGCAGCCGGTCCCGGGACAGTAACTATGGCTACACCTTC.

This clone was found once. Other DNA sequences within the sample encode an identical CDR3. The rearrangement uses TRBV7-7 and TRBJ1-1; D call uncertain. Germline-derived CDR1 and CDR2 are SSHAT and FNYEAQ (reference sequence). This CDR3 is built from 13 residues. The ends were cut back, 2 bases at V and 1 base at J, with 5 bases in the middle. In nucleotides, the CDR3 is TGTGCCAGCAGCTTAACCGAGAACACTGAAGCTTTCTTT. It encodes CASSLTENTEAFF. Variable domain in full (rest from reference TRBV7-7 and TRBJ1-1): GAGVSQSPRYKVTKRGQDVTLRCDPISSHATLYWYQQALGQGPEFLTYFNYEAQPDKSGLPSDRFSAERPEGSISTLTIQRTEQRDSAMYRCASSLTENTEAFFGQGTRLTVV.

The table lists this clone with a few counts. This chain connects TRBV7-6 to TRBJ1-3; no clear D gene. Germline assignment: CDR1 SGHVS and CDR2 FNYEAQ. Trimming removed 5 bases from V and 0 bases from J, with 11 bases in between. This CDR3 has 15 residues. CDR3 DNA: TGTGCCAGCAGCGTCCACCGGGGCTCTGGAAACACCATATATTTT. Amino acid sequence: CASSVHRGSGNTIYF.

The rearrangement uses TRBV28 and TRBJ1-2, with D perhaps matching TRBD1 (5 bases). Trimming pared 5 bases from V and 7 bases from J, leaving 14 bases between. The CDR3 sequence is 13 residues long. Per the germline V gene, CDR1 is MDHEN and CDR2 is SYDVKM. CDR3 coding DNA: TGTGCCAGCAGTCCATCGCCGGGACCTGGCTACACCTTC. As protein: CASSPSPGPGYTF.

The chain is built from TRBV27 and TRBJ2-7; D unresolved. CDR1 is MNHEY and CDR2 is SMNVEV in the germline V gene (reference sequence). The CDR3 spans 15 residues. Trimming stripped 4 bases from V and 2 bases from J, with 15 bases between. The CDR3 reads CASSSMNDPPYEQYF. The CDR3 DNA sequence: TGTGCCAGCAGTTCTATGAACGACCCTCCCTACGAGCAGTACTTC.